One and the same sample provided the 17 T cell receptor beta chains below, sequenced in a study of memory CD8 T cells in hepatitis C reinfection. Sample time point: pre-reinfection, 55 to 20 weeks before reinfection detection. The sorted cells went straight to TCR sequencing with no prior in vitro expansion. Produced via immunoSEQ multiplex PCR; TCRdb's table is partial and in-frame only. The repertoire holds several hundred clones, roughly 70% seen once, with roughly a fifth in the top ten. The sample consisted of HCV tetramer-positive CD8+ T cells sorted from blood. The receptors derive from a young man with hepatitis C virus infection.

The chain employs TRBV5-8 and TRBJ2-7; the match to TRBD1 covers 12 bases. Germline lookup yields CDR1 SGHTS and CDR2 YDEGEE. V shed 4 bases and J 2 bases; nucleotides not matched to a gene: 10. This CDR3 spans 17 amino acids. CDR3 region: CASSRLPGQGATYEQYV. CDR3 bases: TGTGCCAGCAGCAGACTCCCGGGACAGGGGGCAACCTACGAGCAGTACGTC.

The gene calls are TRBV21-1 and TRBJ1-1. TRBV21-1 is a pseudogene. This CDR3 has 12 amino acids. The CDR3 loop is CASSKWAGEAFF. The DNA for the CDR3 is TGTGCCAGCAGCAAATGGGCGGGTGAAGCTTTCTTT.

The gene calls are TRBV6-5 and TRBJ2-5, with D uncertain. This CDR3 has 13 residues. Germline V gives CDR1 MNHEY, CDR2 SVGAGI. V shed 4 bases and J shed 2 bases, with 8 bases lying between them. The CDR3 DNA sequence: TGTGCCAGCAGTTTATTTTTTCAAGAGACCCAGTACTTC. Protein: CASSLFFQETQYF.

This sequence joins TRBV5-6 and TRBJ1-6; D is uncertain. This CDR3 has 13 amino acids. Deletions cut 7 bases from V and 8 bases from J, with 13 bases between. Germline V gene sequence: CDR1 SGHDT, CDR2 YYEEEE. The CDR3 loop reads CASRAGRDSPLHF. Written as DNA, the CDR3 is TGTGCCAGCCGCGCGGGGAGGGATTCACCCCTCCACTTT. Based on the CDR3 plus reference TRBV5-6 and TRBJ1-6, the full variable domain is DAGVTQSPTHLIKTRGQQVTLRCSPKSGHDTVSWYQQALGQGPQFIFQYYEEEERQRGNFPDRFSGHQFPNYSSELNVNALLLGDSALYLCASRAGRDSPLHFGNGTRLTVT.

This clone was picked up one time. This chain connects TRBV21-1 to TRBJ1-6; the table's D gene call, TRBD1, was not cross checked with the DNA. TRBV21-1 is a pseudogene segment. The CDR3 has 15 amino acids. The CDR3 loop is CASSTGQTNNSPLHF. The DNA of the CDR3 is TGTGCCAGCAGCACGGGACAGACAAATAATTCACCCCTCCACTTT.

V gene TRBV14 combines with J gene TRBJ2-5, with TRBD1 as a possible D gene (6 bases). Judging by the DNA end, TRBJ2-7 fits better; the J call may be wrong. The CDR3 has 18 amino acids. Germline V gives CDR1 SGHDN, CDR2 FVKESK. The CDR3 DNA reads TGTGCCAGCAGCCAAGTCCCAGGGGAGACTTCGAGCTCCTACGAGCAGTACTTC. It is translated as CASSQVPGETSSSYEQYF.

The rearrangement links TRBV2 to TRBJ2-1; 12 positions agree with TRBD2. Germline-derived CDR1 and CDR2 are SNHLY and FYNNEI. V dropped 5 bases and J dropped 6; count of bases not matched to a gene: 8. The CDR3 totals 16 residues. The CDR3 reads CASSLRTSGEPNEQFF. CDR3 in DNA: TGTGCCAGCAGTCTTCGGACTAGCGGGGAACCCAATGAGCAGTTCTTC.

The chain carries TRBV7-6 and TRBJ2-7; 9 bases are shared with TRBD2. The CDR3 contains 17 residues. The germline CDR1 and CDR2 sequences are SGHVS and FNYEAQ. V lost 5 bases to trimming and J lost 5 bases; unmatched junction nucleotides: 16. CDR3 in amino acids: CASSPEPAAGGGDEQYF. As DNA, the CDR3 is TGTGCCAGCAGCCCCGAGCCAGCAGCGGGAGGTGGTGACGAGCAGTACTTC. Complete variable domain (other parts from reference TRBV7-6 and TRBJ2-7): GAGVSQSPRYKVTKRGQDVALRCDPISGHVSLYWYRQALGQGPEFLTYFNYEAQQDKSGLPNDRFSAERPEGSISTLTIQRTEQRDSAMYRCASSPEPAAGGGDEQYFGPGTRLTVT.

The chain couples TRBV4-3 to TRBJ2-4, with TRBD1 identical over 10 bases. CDR3 length: 19 amino acids. Per germline, CDR1 LGHNA and CDR2 YSLEER. V lost 2 bases and J lost 7; bases outside the gene matches: 17. DNA of the CDR3: TGCGCCAGCAGCCAACTCTCCGGGACAGGGGACCCAGTGTACAACATTCAGTACTTC. Protein product: CASSQLSGTGDPVYNIQYF.

The V call is TRBV28, the J call TRBJ1-5; the match to TRBD1 covers 10 bases. The CDR3 is 15 amino acids. V gave up 6 bases and J gave up 6 bases; unmatched junction bases: 8. Germline-derived CDR1 and CDR2 are MDHEN and SYDVKM. CDR3 in DNA: TGTGCCAGCAGATTCGGGACAGGGGATGTTCAGCCCCAGCATTTT. Translated, it gives CASRFGTGDVQPQHF.

V gene TRBV29-1 combines with J gene TRBJ1-4, with 9 nucleotides matching TRBD1. This CDR3 region has 14 residues. The V and J ends lost 6 bases and 6 bases, in that order; junction bases with no gene match: 8. Looked up from germline, CDR1 is SQVTM and CDR2 is ANQGSEA. CDR3 loop: CSVAPTGGDEKLFF. CDR3 DNA sequence: TGCAGCGTAGCCCCGACAGGGGGTGATGAAAAACTGTTTTTT.

The J gene is TRBJ2-4, the V gene TRBV11-2; 9 nucleotides agree with TRBD1. CDR3 length: 14 amino acids. Unmatched junction bases numbered 3, after V lost 4 bases and J lost 5 bases. Germline V gene data show CDR1 as SGHAT and CDR2 as FQNNGV. CDR3 nucleotide sequence: TGTGCCAGCAGCTCACAGGGGGCGGAAAACATTCAGTACTTC. Translating gives CASSSQGAENIQYF.

This clone was seen a single time. V and J are TRBV12-2 and TRBJ1-5; the listed D gene, TRBD1, was not tested against the DNA. TRBV12-2 is shown as a pseudogene. The CDR3 loop spans 16 amino acids. The CDR3 bases are TGTGCAAGTCGCTTAGGGGGCTCGGACAGCAATCAGCCCCAGCATTTT. Translation: CASRLGGSDSNQPQHF.

This clone occurred once. CDR3 in amino acids: CASSSQVHEEKLFF. CDR3 in DNA: TGTGCCAGCAGCAGTCAGGTTCACGAGGAAAAACTGTTTTTT. The rearrangement links TRBV14 to TRBJ1-4, with D hard to call. The CDR3 is made up of 14 amino acids. Trimming stripped 5 bases from V and 8 bases from J, with 15 bases between. Germline V gives CDR1 SGHDN, CDR2 FVKESK.

Regarding this clone: At one end, the junction sequence differs from germline, possibly due to a read error. The chain is built from TRBV5-4 and TRBJ2-3, with TRBD2 matching 9 bases. CDR3 length equals 17 residues. In germline, CDR1 is SGHNT, CDR2 YYREEE (reference sequence). CDR3 residues: CVSSPRGSGGYTDTQYF. The CDR3 nucleotides read TGTGTCAGCAGCCCCCGGGGTAGCGGGGGATACACAGATACGCAGTATTTT.

The gene calls are TRBV27 and TRBJ2-6, with TRBD2 as a possible D gene (7 bases). Germline assignment: CDR1 MNHEY and CDR2 SMNVEV (reference sequence). This CDR3 spans 18 amino acids. Trimming stripped 2 bases from V and 3 bases from J, with 17 bases between. This CDR3 reads CASSLGGGGVFGANVLTF. In DNA form, the CDR3 reads TGTGCCAGCAGTTTAGGGGGAGGGGGGGTCTTTGGGGCCAACGTCCTGACTTTC. Combining the CDR3 with reference TRBV27 and TRBJ2-6 gives the whole variable domain EAQVTQNPRYLITVTGKKLTVTCSQNMNHEYMSWYRQDPGLGLRQIYYSMNVEVTDKGDVPEGYKVSRKEKRNFPLILESPSPNQTSLYFCASSLGGGGVFGANVLTFGAGSRLTVL.

Details on this clone: Possible read error: a much larger clone is one base away. The CDR3 loop is CASSPEQGPPEAFF. The CDR3 nucleotides read TGTGCCAGCAGCCCAGAACAGGGGCCGCCTGAAGCTTTCTTT. J is TRBJ1-1 and V is TRBV4-2; TRBD1 agrees at 7 bases. CDR1 is LGHNA, CDR2 YNFKEQ, per germline. Germline trimming cut 4 bases from V and 6 bases from J; bases unmatched to any gene: 8. CDR3 length: 14 amino acids.